This TCR beta chain derives from a study of CD8 T cells in ankylosing spondylitis. The study's findings and limits: In ankylosing spondylitis blood, a motif of eight highly homologous TCR beta variants appeared characteristic. There was reportedly significant enrichment of clones that were disease-linked in matched ankylosing spondylitis synovial fluid.

V gave up 7 bases and J gave up 0 bases, with 13 bases separating them. CDR3 size: 14 residues. The germline CDR1 and CDR2 sequences are SQVTM and ANQGSEA. TCRdb analysed the 5' RACE reads with MiXCR anew, one entry per CDR3 protein. The sample has around 130,000 distinct CDR3 sequences, under 20% seen once. This clonotype was seen many times. Its antigen is undetermined. The receptor was isolated from a male donor with ankylosing spondylitis. The rearrangement joins TRBV29-1 to TRBJ2-1, with D unresolved. The sequenced sample was blood, either unsorted or a sorted T cell fraction (not recorded which). CDR3 nucleotide sequence: TGCAGCGCCCTGAAATCACTCTCCTACAATGAGCAGTTCTTC. This codes for CSALKSLSYNEQFF.